This entry describes one T cell receptor (beta chain). Its specificity is not known. A single record per CDR3 protein comes from TCRdb applying MiXCR to the 5' RACE reads. The profile covers about 40,000 distinct CDR3 sequences, with approximately 17% appearing a single time and 2.5% to 3.5% taken by the ten largest. General study results and limits: The larger-cohort validation was restricted to a single TCR beta V-J rearrangement rather than whole repertoires. Tumor Tregs overlapped most with tumor, then blood, naive CD4+ cells.

V was pared by 2 bases and J by 4 bases, with 11 bases between. In germline, CDR1 is GTSNPN, CDR2 SVGIG (reference sequence). The CDR3 consists of 13 residues. The clonotype originates from a female donor with breast cancer. The gene calls are TRBV30 and TRBJ1-2; D unresolved. Sample: naive CD4+ T cells sorted from a lymph node. Subset given: naive CD4+ T cells, CD4+CD45RA+CD25-. CDR3 region: CAWSRESSYGYTF. CDR3 nucleotides: TGTGCCTGGAGTAGGGAATCGAGCTATGGCTACACCTTC.